This TCR beta chain was recovered during a study of T cell repertoires in cytomegalovirus infection. In its sample, this clonotype was seen many times. The CDR3 spans 14 residues. Trimming cost V 3 bases and J 0 bases; bases outside gene matches: 2. Germline CDR1 and CDR2: LGHNA and YNFKEQ. TCRdb fed the reads into MiXCR, producing one record per CDR3 protein. The data contain 100,000 to 150,000 distinct CDR3 sequences, less than 9.5% of them seen just once; the ten biggest clones take up 9.5% to 13%. Sample: PBMCs. This sequence originates from a human donor in good health (CMV status not recorded). Some clones in this sample may be carry-over from other donors' samples. This sequence joins TRBV4-2 and TRBJ2-7, with 7 bases identical to TRBD2. This chain's CDR3 is CASSQGGSSYEQYF. CDR3 DNA sequence: TGTGCCAGCAGCCAGGGCGGGAGCTCCTACGAGCAGTACTTC.